The 16 T cell receptor beta chains reported below all come from one sample, sequenced in a study of blood T cell repertoires in COVID-19. Assay used: immunoSEQ multiplex PCR; TCRdb lists only in-frame clones, some missing. The sample lists roughly 200,000 clones, around 85% seen once, with approximately 6.2% in the top ten. Sequencing was carried out using PBMCs or T cells enriched from blood (not recorded which). Receptor source: a man aged 35-49 years who had recovered from COVID-19.

V and J are TRBV7-8 and TRBJ1-5; D is undetermined. This CDR3 has 16 residues. Germline lookup yields CDR1 SGHVS and CDR2 FQNEAQ. V lost 5 bases to trimming and J lost 7 bases, with 21 bases between them. CDR3: CASSPLSRSGAQPQHF. For the CDR3, the DNA is TGTGCCAGCAGCCCACTGAGTAGAAGCGGAGCGCAGCCCCAGCATTTT.

V usage is TRBV10-3 and J usage is TRBJ2-2; 7 bases line up with TRBD1. CDR3 size: 17 residues. The germline CDR1 and CDR2 sequences are ENHRY and SYGVKD. The ends lost 0 bases at V and 5 bases at J; junction bases unmatched: 9. In nucleotides, the CDR3 is TGTGCCATCAGTGAGTCGACTCGCACAGGGGATACCGGGGAGCTGTTTTTT. This codes for CAISESTRTGDTGELFF.

J is TRBJ2-1 and V is TRBV10-3; possible D gene TRBD2, 6 bases. The ends were cut back, 4 bases at V and 8 bases at J, with 15 bases in the middle. The CDR3 is made up of 14 amino acids. The germline CDR1 and CDR2 sequences are ENHRY and SYGVKD. Written as DNA, the CDR3 is TGTGCCATCAGTGCTAGGATCCCGGGGGATGAGCAGTTCTTC. Translated, it gives CAISARIPGDEQFF.

The chain uses TRBV7-9 and TRBJ2-7; D might be TRBD1 (5 bases). The CDR3 length is 17 residues. V lost 3 bases to trimming and J lost 6 bases, with 24 bases between them. Per germline, CDR1 SEHNR and CDR2 FQNEAQ (reference sequence). The CDR3 protein is CASSFLQRSGMKGEQYF. The CDR3 DNA follows: TGTGCCAGCAGCTTTCTTCAGCGCTCAGGGATGAAGGGCGAGCAGTACTTC.

The rearrangement joins TRBV13 to TRBJ2-7; D is possibly TRBD2 (6 bases). The V end was cut by 1 base, the J end by 5 bases, with 12 bases between. CDR1 PRHDT and CDR2 FYEKMQ come from the germline V gene (reference sequence). The CDR3 is made up of 14 amino acids. The CDR3 reads CASSLVRGNHEQYF. The CDR3 DNA sequence: TGTGCCAGCAGCTTAGTGCGGGGTAACCACGAGCAGTACTTC. Together with reference TRBV13 and TRBJ2-7, the CDR3 gives the full variable domain: AAGVIQSPRHLIKEKRETATLKCYPIPRHDTVYWYQQGPGQDPQFLISFYEKMQSDKGSIPDRFSAQQFSDYHSELNMSSLELGDSALYFCASSLVRGNHEQYFGPGTRLTVT.

The chain couples TRBV5-1 to TRBJ2-5; TRBD1 matches 8 bases. Germline V gene data show CDR1 as SGHRS and CDR2 as YFSETQ. The CDR3 loop spans 14 amino acids. Losses at the gene ends were 4 bases for V and 4 bases for J; bases not matched to a gene: 6. The CDR3 DNA reads as TGCGCCAGCAGCCCAGGGACAGGTCTAGAGACCCAGTACTTC. Translation gives CASSPGTGLETQYF.

This clone was counted only a few times. This sequence joins TRBV25-1 and TRBJ1-2; a weak D match, TRBD1 (5 bases). The V and J ends lost 5 bases and 6 bases respectively, with 19 bases between them. Germline CDR1 MGHDK, CDR2 SYGVNS. There are 15 residues in the CDR3. The CDR3 coding sequence is TGTGCCAGCAGTAACTCCCGACAGTGGTGGGATGGCTACACCTTC. Amino acids: CASSNSRQWWDGYTF.

The J gene is TRBJ2-7, the V gene TRBV7-3; a possible D gene is TRBD2 (6 bases). This CDR3 contains 14 residues. Germline V gives CDR1 SGHTA, CDR2 FQGTGA. The V and J ends lost 5 bases and 5 bases respectively, with 16 bases between them. The CDR3 nucleotides are TGTGCCAGCAGCCTCGGGCGGGGTCTGAACGAGCAGTACTTC. Translating it yields CASSLGRGLNEQYF. Together with reference TRBV7-3 and TRBJ2-7, the CDR3 gives the full variable domain: GAGVSQTPSNKVTEKGKYVELRCDPISGHTALYWYRQSLGQGPEFLIYFQGTGAADDSGLPNDRFFAVRPEGSVSTLKIQRTERGDSAVYLCASSLGRGLNEQYFGPGTRLTVT.

This clone showed up many times. The chain uses TRBV27 and TRBJ2-3, with 7 bases lining up with TRBD2. V trimming: 4 bases; J trimming: 1 base; junction bases outside the gene matches: 2. Looked up from germline, CDR1 is MNHEY and CDR2 is SMNVEV (reference sequence). The CDR3 spans 14 residues. CDR3 region: CASSSSGGTDTQYF. The CDR3 nucleotides are TGTGCCAGCAGTTCTAGCGGCGGCACAGATACGCAGTATTTT.

This chain uses TRBV9 with TRBJ1-3; no clear D gene. V was cut by 2 bases and J by 3 bases, with 12 bases left in between. The CDR3 extends over 15 amino acids. The germline gives CDR1 SGDLS, CDR2 YYNGEE. CDR3 protein: CASSVDPRVGNTIYF. In nucleotides, the CDR3 is TGTGCCAGCAGCGTCGATCCTCGGGTTGGAAACACCATATATTTT.

The chain combines TRBV20-1 with TRBJ1-2; D might be TRBD1 (5 bases). CDR1 and CDR2 (germline): DFQATT, SNEGSKA (reference sequence). Trimming took off 3 bases at V and 3 bases at J, with 11 bases between the two ends. This CDR3 spans 13 amino acids. CDR3: CSASSREDYGYTF. As DNA, the CDR3 is TGCAGTGCTAGTTCCAGGGAAGACTATGGCTACACCTTC.

The V call is TRBV5-8, the J call TRBJ1-5; the D gene is possibly TRBD1 (6 bases). The V gene lost 4 bases and the J gene lost 5 bases, with 13 bases spanning the gap. CDR3 length: 14 amino acids. Germline loops: CDR1 SGHTS, CDR2 YDEGEE. CDR3 coding DNA: TGTGCCAGCAGCGACAGGTTGGCCGATCAGCCCCAGCATTTT. It specifies CASSDRLADQPQHF.

This clone has only a few counts. The V gene is TRBV29-1, the J gene TRBJ1-1, with 8 bases lining up with TRBD1. The V segment lost 7 bases and the J segment 4 bases; nucleotides outside the gene matches: 8. The CDR3 contains 13 residues. The germline V gene encodes CDR1 SQVTM and CDR2 ANQGSEA. CDR3 in DNA: TGCAGCGCAGAACAGGGGGGAGGCACTGAAGCTTTCTTT. It is translated as CSAEQGGGTEAFF.

The chain joins TRBV5-1 to TRBJ2-2; no firm D call. Deletions cut 4 bases from V and 2 bases from J, with 21 bases between. This CDR3 contains 18 residues. Per germline, CDR1 SGHRS and CDR2 YFSETQ. The CDR3 DNA is TGCGCCAGCAGCCCTCAGGTGACCTCCATAAAAAACACCGGGGAGCTGTTTTTT. It codes for CASSPQVTSIKNTGELFF.

This clone was seen a few times. V gene TRBV29-1 combines with J gene TRBJ1-1, with a tentative D call TRBD1 (6 bases). Between the trimmed V and J ends, which lost 6 bases and 2 bases, there was a span of 10 bases. CDR3 size: 12 residues. The germline gives CDR1 SQVTM, CDR2 ANQGSEA. CDR3 sequence (DNA): TGCAGCGTGGACAGCGCTAACACTGAAGCTTTCTTT. Its translation is CSVDSANTEAFF.

This clone was detected a few times. The rearrangement uses TRBV5-5 and TRBJ2-2, with D tentatively TRBD2 (6 bases). The CDR3 extends over 16 amino acids. Trimming shortened V by 4 bases and J by 2 bases, and 15 bases separated the two germline ends. CDR1 and CDR2 from the germline V gene are SGHKS and YYEKEE (reference sequence). CDR3 DNA sequence: TGTGCCAGCAGCCCCACCGGGACTTACAACACCGGGGAGCTGTTTTTT. Its protein product is CASSPTGTYNTGELFF.